Presented here are 30 T cell receptor beta chains from one specimen sequenced in a study of control samples from healthy donors and cancer patients (dated by TCRdb to between 2020 and 2021). Libraries were prepared through the immunoSEQ multiplex PCR assay. In TCRdb, the immuneACCESS table is reduced to in-frame sequences with V and J assigned. These tables do not hold every clone; where another copy was compared, an unresolved V gene accounts for under half, and the others remain unexplained. This sample holds tens of thousands of clones; 80% to 95% were observed only once. In total, the top ten clones hold 1.3% of the sample. Sequencing was performed on PBMCs. Source of these receptors: a woman between 35 and 50 years old with lung cancer.

Written as DNA, the CDR3 is TGTGCCAGCAGTGAACAGGGCCCTAATCAGCCCCAGCATTTT. Amino acid sequence: CASSEQGPNQPQHF. This chain joins TRBV6-1 and TRBJ1-5, with D possibly TRBD1 on 5 matching bases. The V and J ends lost 2 bases and 4 bases respectively, with 9 bases between them. The germline V gene encodes CDR1 MNHNS and CDR2 SASEGT. The CDR3 has 14 residues.

The genes are TRBV7-2 and TRBJ2-3; D is perhaps TRBD2 (6 bases). CDR3 length equals 19 residues. Trimming took 5 bases from V and 0 from J, leaving 24 bases between them. Germline values: CDR1 SGHTA, CDR2 FQGNSA. CDR3 protein: CASSPPGGGTRLSTDTQYF. The CDR3, as DNA: TGTGCCAGCAGCCCCCCAGGCGGCGGGACCCGGCTTAGCACAGATACGCAGTATTTT.

This clone was detected only once. V gene TRBV3-1 (or the pseudogene TRBV3-2) combines with J gene TRBJ1-1; D is undetermined. V lost 3 bases and J 8 bases, leaving 16 bases between the germline ends. The germline V gene has CDR1 LGHDT and CDR2 YNNKEL (reference sequence). This CDR3 comprises 14 residues. The CDR3, as DNA: TGTGCCAGCAGCCATGCCGGAGCCTCGAGGGAAGCTTTCTTT. Translated, it gives CASSHAGASREAFF.

This clone was seen once. V is TRBV28 and J is TRBJ2-1; 7 bases map to TRBD2. Germline loops: CDR1 MDHEN, CDR2 SYDVKM. Germline trimming cut 3 bases from V and 7 bases from J; bases unmatched to any gene: 6. This CDR3 comprises 14 residues. DNA for the CDR3: TGTGCCAGCAGTTTTCCTCTCGGGGGGAATGAGCAGTTCTTC. Encoded protein: CASSFPLGGNEQFF.

V is TRBV6-5 and J is TRBJ1-2; D is uncertain. Germline CDR1 and CDR2: MNHEY and SVGAGI. Trimming shortened V by 0 bases and J by 6 bases, and 14 bases separated the two germline ends. The CDR3 extends over 15 amino acids. CDR3 in amino acids: CASSYSIGRLDGYTF. CDR3 nucleotides: TGTGCCAGCAGTTACTCGATAGGCCGCCTGGATGGCTACACCTTC.

This chain connects TRBV3-1 (or the pseudogene TRBV3-2) to TRBJ1-6; D remains ambiguous. V lost 1 base and J 0 bases, leaving 7 bases between the germline ends. There are 16 residues in the CDR3. The V gene's germline CDR1 is LGHDT and CDR2 YNNKEL (reference sequence). As DNA, the CDR3 is TGTGCCAGCAGCCAAGGAGGAGGCTCCTATAATTCACCCCTCCACTTT. It is translated as CASSQGGGSYNSPLHF.

This clone was recorded once. The rearrangement joins TRBV6-5 to TRBJ1-6; TRBD1 matches 7 bases. The V gene end was trimmed by 8 bases and the J gene end by 4 bases; junction bases not matched to a gene: 8. CDR3 length equals 15 residues. Germline V gene sequence: CDR1 MNHEY, CDR2 SVGAGI. In DNA, the CDR3 is TGTGCCAGCGGGGGGGACAGACTATATAATTCACCCCTCCACTTT. Its protein is CASGGDRLYNSPLHF.

The chain joins TRBV7-9 to TRBJ2-7; 7 nucleotides agree with TRBD1. Germline loops: CDR1 SEHNR, CDR2 FQNEAQ (reference sequence). V gave up 3 bases and J gave up 0 bases; unmatched junction bases: 8. There are 16 residues in the CDR3. The CDR3 DNA sequence: TGTGCCAGCAGCTTTGGTCCAGGGGGTAGCTCCTACGAGCAGTACTTC. Protein sequence: CASSFGPGGSSYEQYF. The full variable domain, rest sourced from reference TRBV7-9 and TRBJ2-7, is DTGVSQNPRHKITKRGQNVTFRCDPISEHNRLYWYRQTLGQGPEFLTYFQNEAQLEKSRLLSDRFSAERPKGSFSTLEIQRTEQGDSAMYLCASSFGPGGSSYEQYFGPGTRLTVT.

The CDR3 bases are TGCGCCAGCAGCTTGGAAGCCGGGAGCGGCTACACCTTC. Translating it yields CASSLEAGSGYTF. J is TRBJ1-2 and V is TRBV5-1; no clear D. The CDR3 covers 13 residues. The ends were cut back, 0 bases at V and 8 bases at J, with 11 bases in the middle. In germline, CDR1 is SGHRS, CDR2 YFSETQ.

The J gene is TRBJ2-1, the V gene TRBV4-1; D remains unclear. Trimming pared 3 bases from V and 7 bases from J, leaving 7 bases between. The CDR3 is 12 residues long. From germline, CDR1 is MGHRA and CDR2 YSYEKL. CDR3 in amino acids: CASSQYGNEQFF. CDR3 bases: TGCGCCAGCAGCCAGTATGGGAATGAGCAGTTCTTC.

The chain has TRBV10-3 and TRBJ2-1; 10 bases agree with TRBD2. CDR3 size: 16 residues. Germline V lookup: CDR1 ENHRY, CDR2 SYGVKD. V lost 5 bases to trimming and J lost 0 bases; unmatched junction nucleotides: 4. The CDR3 here is CAISFSSGGSYNEQFF. The CDR3 nucleotides read TGTGCCATCAGTTTCTCTAGCGGGGGCTCCTACAATGAGCAGTTCTTC.

The V call is TRBV12-5, the J call TRBJ1-1, with D unclear. The CDR3 runs 12 residues. V lost 7 bases to trimming and J lost 6 bases, with 12 bases between them. The germline V gene encodes CDR1 LGHNT and CDR2 FRNRAP. The CDR3 DNA sequence: TGTGCTAGTGCCGATGGCTGGTCTGAAGCTTTCTTT. This encodes CASADGWSEAFF.

The chain links TRBV18 to TRBJ2-1; maybe TRBD2 (5 bases). There are 14 residues in the CDR3. Germline lookup yields CDR1 KGHSH and CDR2 LQKENI. Deletions cut 5 bases from V and 4 bases from J, with 12 bases between. CDR3 DNA sequence: TGTGCCAGCTCAGCTTATACGGGGTACAATGAGCAGTTCTTC. It encodes CASSAYTGYNEQFF. The complete variable domain, with remaining parts taken from reference TRBV18 and TRBJ2-1, reads NAGVMQNPRHLVRRRGQEARLRCSPMKGHSHVYWYRQLPEEGLKFMVYLQKENIIDESGMPKERFSAEFPKEGPSILRIQQVVRGDSAAYFCASSAYTGYNEQFFGPGTRLTVL.

V gene TRBV2 combines with J gene TRBJ2-2; possibly TRBD1 or TRBD2 for D (5 bases each). The CDR3 length is 15 residues. Per germline, CDR1 SNHLY and CDR2 FYNNEI. Trimming took off 8 bases at V and 2 bases at J, with 15 bases between the two ends. CDR3 sequence reads: CASGGGQGNTGELFF. CDR3 bases: TGTGCCAGCGGGGGTGGGCAGGGTAACACCGGGGAGCTGTTTTTT.

The chain employs TRBV30 and TRBJ2-2; D gene ambiguous. The V end was cut by 7 bases, the J end by 7 bases, with 10 bases between. This CDR3 comprises 11 residues. Germline CDR1 reads GTSNPN; CDR2 reads SVGIG (reference sequence). Here the CDR3 DNA reads TGTGCCTCGTCAAGTTACGGGGAGCTGTTTTTT. Its protein is CASSSYGELFF.

This chain connects TRBV25-1 to TRBJ2-2; 7 nucleotides align to TRBD1. V shed 10 bases and J 9 bases; nucleotides not matched to a gene: 11. Germline V gene data show CDR1 as MGHDK and CDR2 as SYGVNS. The CDR3 has 13 amino acids. The CDR3 sequence is CATRPRGLRELFF. The CDR3 bases are TGTGCCACCAGGCCGAGGGGGCTACGGGAGCTGTTTTTT.

The chain links TRBV7-9 to TRBJ1-2; D is possibly TRBD1 (6 bases). CDR1 is SEHNR, CDR2 FQNEAQ, per germline (reference sequence). The germline V and J ends were trimmed by 4 bases and 0 bases, with 12 bases remaining between them. The CDR3 spans 15 residues. The CDR3 coding sequence is TGTGCCAGCAGCTCCAAGGGGGGGGCTAACTATGGCTACACCTTC. This sequence encodes CASSSKGGANYGYTF.

The chain uses TRBV6-5 and TRBJ1-6; the D is unclear. V was trimmed by 6 bases and J by 4 bases, leaving 7 bases between them. The CDR3 is made up of 13 amino acids. Per the germline V gene, CDR1 is MNHEY and CDR2 is SVGAGI. The CDR3 here is CASREVYNSPLHF. DNA of the CDR3: TGTGCCAGCAGAGAGGTTTATAATTCACCCCTCCACTTT.

The chain couples TRBV4-2 to TRBJ1-4; possibly TRBD1 for D (6 bases). Trimming left V 4 bases short and J 6 bases short, with 24 bases between. The germline CDR1 and CDR2 sequences are LGHNA and YNFKEQ. There are 18 residues in the CDR3. The CDR3 nucleotides read TGTGCCAGCAGCCCACCGACGCGAAGGGGGGTTAGCGATGAAAAACTGTTTTTT. This codes for CASSPPTRRGVSDEKLFF.

V gene TRBV24-1 combines with J gene TRBJ2-1, with D unresolved. Germline CDR1 is KGHDR and CDR2 is SFDVKD. The CDR3 extends over 14 amino acids. Trimming shortened V by 0 bases and J by 6 bases, and 8 bases separated the two germline ends. DNA of the CDR3: TGTGCCACCAGTGATTTGCGCTCCGGCAATGAGCAGTTCTTC. This translates into CATSDLRSGNEQFF.

V gene TRBV20-1 combines with J gene TRBJ1-5; D is uncertain. V lost 3 bases and J lost 7, with 19 bases in between. This CDR3 region has 15 residues. CDR1 is DFQATT, CDR2 SNEGSKA, per germline (reference sequence). CDR3 sequence reads: CSASMEGDSRQPQHF. CDR3 coding DNA: TGCAGTGCTAGTATGGAGGGAGACTCACGCCAGCCCCAGCATTTT.

This rearrangement joins TRBV4-1 to TRBJ1-2; 11 nucleotides agree with TRBD1. The germline CDR1 and CDR2 sequences are MGHRA and YSYEKL. The junction had 8 bases not matched to a gene; V was cut back by 4 bases and J by 7 bases. The CDR3 spans 15 residues. In nucleotides, the CDR3 is TGCGCCAGCAGCCCTGCCGGGACAGGGGGTCGTGGCTACACCTTC. Protein sequence: CASSPAGTGGRGYTF.

J is TRBJ2-5 and V is TRBV7-6; 14 bases line up with TRBD2. This CDR3 region has 16 residues. The germline V gene encodes CDR1 SGHVS and CDR2 FNYEAQ. After removal of 2 bases from V and 3 bases from J, the junction contained 2 bases not matched to a gene. The CDR3: CASSLRGLAGEETQYF. The CDR3 region has the DNA TGTGCCAGCAGCTTAAGGGGACTAGCGGGGGAAGAGACCCAGTACTTC.

The V and J genes are TRBV6-2 or TRBV6-3 and TRBJ2-3; 7 bases are shared with TRBD2. Germline CDR1 MNHEY, CDR2 SVGEGT. CDR3 length: 16 residues. V shed 4 bases, J shed 2 bases, and the junction held 9 bases outside the gene matches. CDR3 sequence: CASSSLWRGNTDTQYF. DNA for the CDR3: TGTGCCAGCAGTTCCCTTTGGCGGGGGAACACAGATACGCAGTATTTT.

V is TRBV5-1 and J is TRBJ1-6; TRBD1 matches at 7 bases. This CDR3 has 15 residues. The junction had 6 bases not matched to a gene; V was cut back by 4 bases and J by 5 bases. From germline, CDR1 is SGHRS and CDR2 YFSETQ. The CDR3 here is CASSVTGRDNSPLHF. The CDR3 DNA follows: TGCGCCAGCAGCGTGACAGGGAGGGATAATTCACCCCTCCACTTT.

This chain links TRBV27 with TRBJ2-1; 9 nucleotides line up with TRBD1. Germline V gene lookup returns CDR1 MNHEY and CDR2 SMNVEV (reference sequence). The CDR3 sequence is 14 residues long. V shed 3 bases, J shed 4 bases, and the junction held 1 base outside the gene matches. CDR3 sequence (DNA): TGTGCCAGCAGTTTTGGACAGGGGTACAATGAGCAGTTCTTC. The encoded protein is CASSFGQGYNEQFF.

The chain carries TRBV5-1 and TRBJ1-2, with a weak D call TRBD1 (6 bases). This CDR3 is 12 amino acids long. V gave up 0 bases and J gave up 8 bases, with 8 bases separating them. Per the germline V gene, CDR1 is SGHRS and CDR2 is YFSETQ. The CDR3 DNA reads as TGCGCCAGCAGCTTGGCAGGGGAGGGCTACACCTTC. The encoded protein is CASSLAGEGYTF.

The chain couples TRBV18 to TRBJ1-2, with 11 bases matching TRBD1. Germline V gene data show CDR1 as KGHSH and CDR2 as LQKENI. V trimming: 2 bases; J trimming: 7 bases; junction bases outside the gene matches: 6. The CDR3 spans 15 residues. The CDR3 here is CASSPAGQGALGYTF. The CDR3 DNA reads TGTGCCAGCTCACCAGCAGGACAGGGGGCGCTTGGCTACACCTTC.

The V call is TRBV18, the J call TRBJ2-7; D is perhaps TRBD1 or TRBD2 (5 bases each). CDR3 length: 14 residues. V lost 1 base and J 5 bases, leaving 12 bases between the germline ends. Germline V gene data show CDR1 as KGHSH and CDR2 as LQKENI. The CDR3 DNA follows: TGTGCCAGCTCACCACTGGCAGGGCGGGACGAGCAGTACTTC. Amino acid sequence: CASSPLAGRDEQYF.

The V call is TRBV25-1, the J call TRBJ2-7; D is uncertain. Germline CDR1 MGHDK, CDR2 SYGVNS. This CDR3 spans 14 amino acids. V lost 3 bases to trimming and J lost 8 bases, with 17 bases between them. The CDR3: CASSDPGGLDQQYF. DNA for the CDR3: TGTGCCAGCAGTGATCCCGGTGGGCTAGACCAGCAGTACTTC.